This entry lists 25 T cell receptor beta chains sequenced from one sample in a study of CD8 T cells in Susac syndrome. Random hexamers primed reverse transcription of about 0.45 to 1 ug RNA. Each CDR3 protein is one row after TCRdb ran MiXCR on the immunoSEQ multiplex PCR reads. The sample lists tens of thousands of distinct CDR3 sequences; over 85% were seen once. Sequencing was performed on CD8+ T cells from PBMCs. The source is a human donor in good health.

The CDR3 reads CASSNGGLYEQYF. The CDR3 DNA follows: TGTGCCAGCAGCAACGGGGGATTGTACGAGCAGTACTTC. This sequence joins TRBV5-6 and TRBJ2-7; the D gene is possibly TRBD2 (6 bases). The CDR3 consists of 13 residues. Trimming cost V 4 bases and J 4 bases, with 12 bases left between them. Germline CDR1 and CDR2: SGHDT and YYEEEE.

J is TRBJ2-7 and V is TRBV4-1; D gene unclear. Germline values: CDR1 MGHRA, CDR2 YSYEKL. V dropped 4 bases and J dropped 2 bases, with 9 bases sitting between them. CDR3 length: 13 amino acids. The CDR3 nucleotides are TGCGCCAGCAGCCGAACAGTGACCTACGAGCAGTACTTC. Translated, it gives CASSRTVTYEQYF.

This clonotype was picked up one time. The chain has TRBV10-3 and TRBJ2-7; D is unclear. Germline V CDR1 and CDR2: ENHRY, SYGVKD. The CDR3 runs 15 residues. V dropped 3 bases and J dropped 0 bases, with 12 bases sitting between them. CDR3 sequence reads: CAISDPAMNSYEQYF. The CDR3 DNA is TGTGCCATCAGTGACCCCGCTATGAACTCCTACGAGCAGTACTTC.

The chain links TRBV29-1 to TRBJ2-1; D is undetermined. Germline values: CDR1 SQVTM, CDR2 ANQGSEA. The CDR3 is made up of 16 amino acids. V gave up 5 bases and J gave up 7 bases, with 24 bases separating them. CDR3 protein: CSVILLDRHSGNEQFF. CDR3 in DNA: TGCAGCGTTATCCTCCTCGACCGACACTCGGGTAATGAGCAGTTCTTC.

The chain is built from TRBV12-3 or TRBV12-4 and TRBJ1-4; 8 bases agree with TRBD1. The CDR3 contains 17 residues. The V gene end was trimmed by 1 base and the J gene end by 4 bases; junction bases not matched to a gene: 8. The chain's CDR3 is CASSLGTGLGFNEKLFF. In nucleotides, the CDR3 is TGTGCCAGCAGTTTAGGGACAGGGCTTGGGTTTAATGAAAAACTGTTTTTT.

The chain combines TRBV7-9 with TRBJ2-7, with D possibly being TRBD1 (6 bases). CDR1 SEHNR and CDR2 FQNEAQ come from the germline V gene (reference sequence). The length of the CDR3 is 13 residues. With 4 bases removed from V and 3 bases from J, the gap between germline ends came to 10 bases. CDR3 amino acids: CASSSTGIYEQYF. The CDR3 bases are TGTGCCAGCAGCTCAACAGGGATCTACGAGCAGTACTTC.

The chain carries TRBV5-6 and TRBJ2-7, with D perhaps matching TRBD1 (6 bases). Trimming shortened V by 4 bases and J by 2 bases, and 16 bases separated the two germline ends. The CDR3 consists of 15 residues. Germline-derived CDR1 and CDR2 are SGHDT and YYEEEE. Here the CDR3 reads CASSPDRSSTYEQYF. In nucleotides, the CDR3 is TGTGCCAGCAGCCCTGACAGGAGTTCAACCTACGAGCAGTACTTC.

CDR3 sequence reads: CASSSLLGAYEQYF. CDR3 DNA sequence: TGTGCCAGCAGCTCCCTACTTGGAGCCTACGAGCAGTACTTC. This rearrangement joins TRBV7-9 to TRBJ2-7; D gene unclear. The length of the CDR3 is 14 residues. The V end was cut by 4 bases, the J end by 2 bases, with 12 bases between. The germline V gene has CDR1 SEHNR and CDR2 FQNEAQ (reference sequence).

The chain links TRBV5-4 to TRBJ1-1; 9 positions match TRBD1. CDR1 and CDR2 (germline): SGHNT, YYREEE (reference sequence). The CDR3 has 15 residues. Losses at the gene ends were 4 bases for V and 3 bases for J; bases not matched to a gene: 7. Here the CDR3 reads CASSPKTGGDTEAFF. For the CDR3, the DNA is TGTGCCAGCAGCCCCAAGACAGGGGGTGACACTGAAGCTTTCTTT.

The V call is TRBV11-2, the J call TRBJ2-7; D gene unclear. Germline-derived CDR1 and CDR2 are SGHAT and FQNNGV. The germline V and J ends were trimmed by 1 base and 4 bases, with 14 bases remaining between them. This CDR3 spans 15 amino acids. CDR3 nucleotide sequence: TGTGCCAGCAGCTTAGGGCCAGCTATAAATTACGAGCAGTACTTC. As protein: CASSLGPAINYEQYF.

The chain employs TRBV12-3 or TRBV12-4 and TRBJ2-2; possible D gene TRBD2, 5 bases. V lost 6 bases and J 1 base, leaving 12 bases between the germline ends. The CDR3 spans 15 residues. CDR3 sequence reads: CASRRDYQNTGELFF. The CDR3 DNA reads as TGTGCCAGCAGGAGGGATTATCAGAACACCGGGGAGCTGTTTTTT.

This sequence joins TRBV29-1 and TRBJ2-2, with D hard to call. This CDR3 is 12 amino acids long. The ends were cut back, 5 bases at V and 3 bases at J, with 7 bases in the middle. Germline V gene data show CDR1 as SQVTM and CDR2 as ANQGSEA. The CDR3 spells CSVHHDTGELFF. CDR3 DNA sequence: TGCAGCGTTCATCATGACACCGGGGAGCTGTTTTTT.

This chain connects TRBV4-1 to TRBJ2-2; a possible D gene is TRBD2 (9 bases). Germline CDR1 MGHRA, CDR2 YSYEKL. The ends were cut back, 5 bases at V and 4 bases at J, with 23 bases in the middle. This CDR3 spans 18 amino acids. The CDR3 sequence is CASSDRGPGLATTGELFF. CDR3 sequence (DNA): TGCGCCAGCAGCGACAGGGGCCCAGGACTAGCGACCACCGGGGAGCTGTTTTTT.

This clonotype is a singleton in its sample. The chain links TRBV2 to TRBJ2-5; no clear D gene. The germline gives CDR1 SNHLY, CDR2 FYNNEI. The germline V and J ends were trimmed by 4 bases and 8 bases, with 5 bases remaining between them. The CDR3 loop spans 10 amino acids. DNA of the CDR3: TGTGCCAGCAGTGTTAATACCCAGTACTTC. The encoded protein is CASSVNTQYF.

V gene TRBV6-1 combines with J gene TRBJ2-7; tentatively, D is TRBD2 (5 bases). The germline gives CDR1 MNHNS, CDR2 SASEGT. The germline V and J ends were trimmed by 3 bases and 4 bases, with 10 bases remaining between them. This CDR3 contains 13 residues. CDR3 in amino acids: CASSEDGIYEQYF. The CDR3 coding sequence is TGTGCCAGCAGTGAGGACGGGATTTACGAGCAGTACTTC.

V is TRBV19 and J is TRBJ1-1; D gene unclear. Germline loops: CDR1 LNHDA, CDR2 SQIVND (reference sequence). Trimming shortened V by 1 base and J by 1 base, and 7 bases separated the two germline ends. CDR3 length: 14 residues. As DNA, the CDR3 is TGTGCCAGTAGTATAGGTTGGGGGAACACTGAAGCTTTCTTT. It codes for CASSIGWGNTEAFF.

The CDR3 DNA sequence: TGTGCCAGCAGCCCACTTGGTCTATCAAATACGCAGTATTTT. Amino acid sequence: CASSPLGLSNTQYF. J is TRBJ2-3 and V is TRBV7-9; unclear D gene. V shed 5 bases and J shed 7 bases, with 16 bases lying between them. The CDR3 is 14 amino acids. Germline lookup yields CDR1 SEHNR and CDR2 FQNEAQ (reference sequence). Full variable domain (remainder filled in from reference TRBV7-9 and TRBJ2-3): DTGVSQNPRHKITKRGQNVTFRCDPISEHNRLYWYRQTLGQGPEFLTYFQNEAQLEKSRLLSDRFSAERPKGSFSTLEIQRTEQGDSAMYLCASSPLGLSNTQYFGPGTRLTVL.

The rearrangement joins TRBV7-9 to TRBJ2-1; 13 nucleotides match TRBD2. The CDR3 totals 18 residues. V gave up 4 bases and J gave up 4 bases; unmatched junction bases: 10. Germline V gene sequence: CDR1 SEHNR, CDR2 FQNEAQ (reference sequence). CDR3 sequence (DNA): TGTGCCAGCAGCTCCCCGAGTGGACTAGCGGGAGCATACAATGAGCAGTTCTTC. It translates to CASSSPSGLAGAYNEQFF.

The V call is TRBV7-9, the J call TRBJ2-7; 11 nucleotides line up with TRBD2. This CDR3 region has 15 residues. J was trimmed by 2 bases and V by 5 bases; bases with no gene match: 5. Germline V gives CDR1 SEHNR, CDR2 FQNEAQ (reference sequence). CDR3 coding DNA: TGTGCCAGCAGCACGACTAGCGGGACTACCTACGAGCAGTACTTC. As protein: CASSTTSGTTYEQYF.

This chain uses TRBV20-1 with TRBJ2-5, with D possibly being TRBD1 (6 bases). The CDR3 has 16 residues. Between the trimmed V and J ends, which lost 0 bases and 2 bases, there was a span of 16 bases. Germline V CDR1 and CDR2: DFQATT, SNEGSKA (reference sequence). The CDR3 spells CSARDWGHVRQETQYF. CDR3 bases: TGCAGTGCTAGAGATTGGGGACACGTCCGGCAAGAGACCCAGTACTTC.

The chain employs TRBV19 and TRBJ1-5; D unclear. The V end was cut by 1 base, the J end by 7 bases, with 8 bases between. This CDR3 contains 13 residues. Germline loops: CDR1 LNHDA, CDR2 SQIVND (reference sequence). CDR3 amino acids: CASSIVKQQPQHF. CDR3 sequence (DNA): TGTGCCAGTAGTATAGTCAAGCAACAGCCCCAGCATTTT.

The chain combines TRBV3-1 with TRBJ2-3; maybe TRBD1 (5 bases). The CDR3 totals 17 residues. V was cut by 1 base and J by 0 bases, with 14 bases left in between. Germline V gene sequence: CDR1 LGHDT, CDR2 YNNKEL (reference sequence). The CDR3 DNA follows: TGTGCCAGCAGCCAAGCGTGGGGCAAGGACAGCACAGATACGCAGTATTTT. Amino acid sequence: CASSQAWGKDSTDTQYF.

The chain links TRBV7-9 to TRBJ2-3; D is unclear. CDR1 is SEHNR and CDR2 is FQNEAQ in the germline V gene (reference sequence). CDR3 length: 13 residues. V shed 5 bases and J shed 1 base, with 7 bases lying between them. This CDR3 is CASSPSGTDTQYF. Here the CDR3 DNA reads TGTGCCAGCAGCCCGAGCGGCACAGATACGCAGTATTTT.

The rearrangement uses TRBV28 and TRBJ2-6; D uncertain. This CDR3 has 15 amino acids. The germline V gene has CDR1 MDHEN and CDR2 SYDVKM. The V gene lost 1 base and the J gene lost 0 bases, with 4 bases spanning the gap. CDR3 in amino acids: CASSLSPSGANVLTF. DNA for the CDR3: TGTGCCAGCAGTTTATCTCCCTCTGGGGCCAACGTCCTGACTTTC.

The gene calls are TRBV12-3 or TRBV12-4 and TRBJ2-7, with D perhaps TRBD1 (6 bases). The CDR3 has 12 amino acids. The V gene lost 7 bases and the J gene lost 1 base, with 8 bases spanning the gap. This chain's CDR3 is CASNRESYEQYF. Written as DNA, the CDR3 is TGTGCCAGCAACAGGGAGTCCTACGAGCAGTACTTC.